The T cell receptor beta chain described here comes from a study of identical twins. This clonotype was seen at least ten times. Its antigen is undetermined. The CDR3 loop spans 15 amino acids. CDR1 is KGHSH and CDR2 is LQKENI in the germline V gene. The V end was cut by 6 bases, the J end by 2 bases, with 14 bases between. A universal primer site came from template switching; cDNA carried unique molecular identifiers. TCRdb ran MiXCR on the 5' RACE reads and lists one entry per CDR3 protein. The sample holds approximately 410,000 distinct CDR3 sequences, 18% seen once. Points from the study as a whole: Out-of-frame beta chain sequences displayed weaker excess sharing between twins. Fewer insertions were carried by abundant cord blood beta clonotypes, but none was seen in memory repertoires.

J is TRBJ1-5 and V is TRBV18; D is uncertain. This TCR derives from a man between 45 and 60 years old in good health. The sequenced sample consisted of naive T cells sorted from blood. In nucleotides, the CDR3 is TGTGCCAGCTCTCCAGGCGGCCTTGGCAATCAGCCCCAGCATTTT. Translation: CASSPGGLGNQPQHF. Drawing the rest from reference TRBV18 and TRBJ1-5, the complete variable domain is NAGVMQNPRHLVRRRGQEARLRCSPMKGHSHVYWYRQLPEEGLKFMVYLQKENIIDESGMPKERFSAEFPKEGPSILRIQQVVRGDSAAYFCASSPGGLGNQPQHFGDGTRLSIL.